This T cell receptor (beta chain) was captured by sequencing in a study of blood T cell repertoires in COVID-19. Study-level information: Donors in the United States, Italy and Spain gave samples during acute or convalescent COVID-19. Sources were T cells, B-cell-depleted T cells, or PBMCs; the material itself was cDNA or gDNA.

Germline CDR1 is SNHLY and CDR2 is FYNNEI. This CDR3 is 15 amino acids long. J lost 7 bases, V lost 6 bases, and 12 bases had no gene match. How the authors handled the data: Amplification from reference gene primers served as the basis for estimated nucleated cell counts. Clones were sequenced by immunoSEQ multiplex PCR, and TCRdb holds only the in-frame ones, with some missing. The V and J calls and the clone size are those of that table, but D and trimming were determined from the DNA. The sample carries a few hundred thousand clones, about 80% recorded once. This receptor was obtained from a woman of 80 years or more with acute or convalescent COVID-19. The chain carries TRBV2 and TRBJ2-7; 10 positions agree with TRBD2. The sequencing sample was made of peripheral blood. CDR3 DNA sequence: TGTGCCAGCAGCTCCTCTAGCGGGAGAATGGGGGAGCAGTACTTC. Encoded protein: CASSSSSGRMGEQYF.